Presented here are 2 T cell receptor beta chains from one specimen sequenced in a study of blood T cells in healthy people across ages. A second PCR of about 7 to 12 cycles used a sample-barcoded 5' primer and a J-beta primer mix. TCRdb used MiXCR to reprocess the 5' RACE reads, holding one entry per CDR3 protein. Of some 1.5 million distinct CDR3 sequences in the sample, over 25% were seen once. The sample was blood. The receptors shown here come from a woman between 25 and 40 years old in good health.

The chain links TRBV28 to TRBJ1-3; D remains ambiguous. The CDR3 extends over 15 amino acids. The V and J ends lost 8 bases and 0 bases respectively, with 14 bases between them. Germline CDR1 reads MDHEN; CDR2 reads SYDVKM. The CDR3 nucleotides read TGTGCCAGCTATTCCGGCGGCCTCTCTGGAAACACCATATATTTT. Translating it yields CASYSGGLSGNTIYF.

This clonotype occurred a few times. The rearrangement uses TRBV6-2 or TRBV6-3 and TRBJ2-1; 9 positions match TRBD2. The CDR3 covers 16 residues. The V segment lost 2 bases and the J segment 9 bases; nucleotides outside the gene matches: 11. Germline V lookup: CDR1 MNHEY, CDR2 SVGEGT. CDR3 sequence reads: CASSYRVREGRGEQFF. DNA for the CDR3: TGTGCCAGCAGTTACAGAGTGCGGGAGGGCCGGGGTGAGCAGTTCTTC.